This T cell receptor (beta chain) was documented in a study of cytomegalovirus exposure and HLA in healthy donors. Regarding the study as a whole: A few V segments could not be told apart, such as TRBV6-2 and TRBV6-3, and were left out.

About this clone itself: Its antigen remains unidentified.

PCR amplification relied on 60 Vbeta primers (plus 13 Jbeta primers). The assay was immunoSEQ multiplex PCR, and TCRdb's table has in-frame clones only and misses some. Of about 160,000 clones listed, approximately 78% were seen once; the top ten hold roughly 3%. The V gene's germline CDR1 is SGHRS and CDR2 YFSETQ. The CDR3 runs to 16 residues. V lost 4 bases, J lost 6 bases, and 5 bases stayed unmatched. Sequenced sample: PBMCs. This clonotype originated in a woman aged 40-49 years in good health and CMV-seronegative. The chain carries TRBV5-1 and TRBJ2-1; TRBD2 aligns across 15 bases. Here the CDR3 DNA reads TGCGCCAGCAGCCCCTGGACTAGCGGGGGGGCCAATGAGCAGTTCTTC. Its protein product is CASSPWTSGGANEQFF.